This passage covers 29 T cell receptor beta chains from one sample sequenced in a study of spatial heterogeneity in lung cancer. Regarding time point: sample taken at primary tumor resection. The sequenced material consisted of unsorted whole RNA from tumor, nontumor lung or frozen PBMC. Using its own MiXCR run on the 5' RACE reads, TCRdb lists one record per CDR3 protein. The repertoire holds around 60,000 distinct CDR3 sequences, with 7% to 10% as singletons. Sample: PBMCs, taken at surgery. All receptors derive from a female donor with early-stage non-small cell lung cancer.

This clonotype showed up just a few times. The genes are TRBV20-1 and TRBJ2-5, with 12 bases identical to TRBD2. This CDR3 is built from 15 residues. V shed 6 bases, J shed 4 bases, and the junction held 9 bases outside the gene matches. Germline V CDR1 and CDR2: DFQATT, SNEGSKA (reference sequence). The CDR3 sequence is CSAHIPGLAGETQYF. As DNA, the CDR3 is TGCAGTGCGCATATACCGGGACTAGCGGGAGAGACCCAGTACTTC.

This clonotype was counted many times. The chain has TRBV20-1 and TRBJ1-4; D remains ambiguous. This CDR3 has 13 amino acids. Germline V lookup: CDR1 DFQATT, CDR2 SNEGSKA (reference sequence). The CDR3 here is CSASPDPNEKLFF. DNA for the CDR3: TGCAGCGCATCCCCGGACCCTAATGAAAAACTGTTTTTT.

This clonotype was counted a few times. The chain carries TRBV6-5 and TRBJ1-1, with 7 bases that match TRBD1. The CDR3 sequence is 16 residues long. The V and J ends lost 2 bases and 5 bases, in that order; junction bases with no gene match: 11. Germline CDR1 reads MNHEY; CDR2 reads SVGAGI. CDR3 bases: TGTGCCAGCAGTTACGAACAGGGGCAAGTTAATACTGAAGCTTTCTTT. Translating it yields CASSYEQGQVNTEAFF.

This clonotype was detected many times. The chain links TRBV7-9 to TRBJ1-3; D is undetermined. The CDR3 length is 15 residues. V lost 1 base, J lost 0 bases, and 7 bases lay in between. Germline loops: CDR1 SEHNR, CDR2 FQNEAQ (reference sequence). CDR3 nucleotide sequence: TGTGCCAGCAGCTTAGATGGCAGCTCTGGAAACACCATATATTTT. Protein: CASSLDGSSGNTIYF.

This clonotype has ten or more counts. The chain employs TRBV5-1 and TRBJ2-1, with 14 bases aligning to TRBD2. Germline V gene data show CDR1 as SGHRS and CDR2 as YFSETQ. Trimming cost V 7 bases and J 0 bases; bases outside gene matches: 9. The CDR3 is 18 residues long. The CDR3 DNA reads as TGCGCCAGCGCCGCGGGACTAGCGGGAGCCCGCTCCTACAATGAGCAGTTCTTC. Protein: CASAAGLAGARSYNEQFF. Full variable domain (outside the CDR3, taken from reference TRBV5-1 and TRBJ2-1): KAGVTQTPRYLIKTRGQQVTLSCSPISGHRSVSWYQQTPGQGLQFLFEYFSETQRNKGNFPGRFSGRQFSNSRSEMNVSTLELGDSALYLCASAAGLAGARSYNEQFFGPGTRLTVL.

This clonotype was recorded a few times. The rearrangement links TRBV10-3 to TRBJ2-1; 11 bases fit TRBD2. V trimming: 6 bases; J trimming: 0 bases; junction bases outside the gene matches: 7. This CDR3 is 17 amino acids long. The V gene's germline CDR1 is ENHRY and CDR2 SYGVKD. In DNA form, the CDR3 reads TGTGCCATCAGAGATCGACTAGCGGGGAGCTCCTACAATGAGCAGTTCTTC. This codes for CAIRDRLAGSSYNEQFF.

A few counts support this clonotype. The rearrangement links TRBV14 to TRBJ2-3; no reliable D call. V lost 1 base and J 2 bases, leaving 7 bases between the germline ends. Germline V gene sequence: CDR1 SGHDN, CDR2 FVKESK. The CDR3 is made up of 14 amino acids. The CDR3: CASSQGRHTDTQYF. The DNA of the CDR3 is TGTGCCAGCAGCCAAGGGCGACACACAGATACGCAGTATTTT.

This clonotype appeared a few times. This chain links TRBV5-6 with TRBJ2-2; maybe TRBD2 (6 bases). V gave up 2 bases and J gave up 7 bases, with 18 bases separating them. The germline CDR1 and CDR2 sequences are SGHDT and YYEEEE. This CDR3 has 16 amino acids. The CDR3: CASSFSAGLRFGELFF. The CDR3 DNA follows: TGTGCCAGCAGCTTCAGTGCGGGGTTAAGGTTCGGGGAGCTGTTTTTT.

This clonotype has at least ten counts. The CDR3: CASSLQDTQYF. DNA for the CDR3: TGTGCCAGCAGTTTACAAGATACGCAGTATTTT. The V and J genes are TRBV12-3 or TRBV12-4 and TRBJ2-3; D is ambiguous. CDR3 length equals 11 residues. Trimming removed 2 bases from V and 5 bases from J, with 2 bases in between.

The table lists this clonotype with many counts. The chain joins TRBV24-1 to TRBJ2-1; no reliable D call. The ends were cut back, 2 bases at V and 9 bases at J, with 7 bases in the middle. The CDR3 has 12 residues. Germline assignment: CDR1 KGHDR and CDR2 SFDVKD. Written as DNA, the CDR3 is TGTGCCACCAGTGATTCGAGGATTGAGCAGTTCTTC. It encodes CATSDSRIEQFF.

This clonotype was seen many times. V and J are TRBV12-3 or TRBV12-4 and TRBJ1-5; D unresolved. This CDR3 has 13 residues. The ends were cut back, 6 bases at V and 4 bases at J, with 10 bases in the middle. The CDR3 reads CASRRRENQPQHF. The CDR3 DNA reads TGTGCCAGCAGACGGCGGGAGAATCAGCCCCAGCATTTT.

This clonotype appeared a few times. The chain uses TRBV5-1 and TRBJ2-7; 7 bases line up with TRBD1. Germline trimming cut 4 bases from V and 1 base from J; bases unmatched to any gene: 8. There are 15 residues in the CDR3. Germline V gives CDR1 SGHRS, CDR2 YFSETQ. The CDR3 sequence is CASSPSGTESYEQYF. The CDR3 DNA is TGCGCCAGCAGCCCCTCCGGGACAGAGTCCTACGAGCAGTACTTC. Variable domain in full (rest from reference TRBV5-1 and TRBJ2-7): KAGVTQTPRYLIKTRGQQVTLSCSPISGHRSVSWYQQTPGQGLQFLFEYFSETQRNKGNFPGRFSGRQFSNSRSEMNVSTLELGDSALYLCASSPSGTESYEQYFGPGTRLTVT.

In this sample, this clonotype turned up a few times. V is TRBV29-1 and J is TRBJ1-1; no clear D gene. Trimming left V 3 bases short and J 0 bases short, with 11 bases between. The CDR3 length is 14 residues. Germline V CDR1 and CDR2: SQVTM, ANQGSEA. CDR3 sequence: CSVDAWPMNTEAFF. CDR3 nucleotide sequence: TGCAGCGTTGATGCTTGGCCCATGAACACTGAAGCTTTCTTT.

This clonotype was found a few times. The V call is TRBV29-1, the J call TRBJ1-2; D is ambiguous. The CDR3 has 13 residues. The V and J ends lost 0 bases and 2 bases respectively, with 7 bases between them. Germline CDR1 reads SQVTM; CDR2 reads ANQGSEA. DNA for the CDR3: TGCAGCGTTGAAGACAGGCTAAACTATGGCTACACCTTC. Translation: CSVEDRLNYGYTF.

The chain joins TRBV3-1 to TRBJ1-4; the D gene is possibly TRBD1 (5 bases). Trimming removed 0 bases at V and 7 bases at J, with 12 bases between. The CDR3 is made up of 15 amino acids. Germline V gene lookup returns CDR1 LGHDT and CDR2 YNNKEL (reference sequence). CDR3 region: CASSQDRGETEKLFF. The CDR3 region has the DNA TGTGCCAGCAGCCAAGATAGGGGCGAGACTGAAAAACTGTTTTTT.

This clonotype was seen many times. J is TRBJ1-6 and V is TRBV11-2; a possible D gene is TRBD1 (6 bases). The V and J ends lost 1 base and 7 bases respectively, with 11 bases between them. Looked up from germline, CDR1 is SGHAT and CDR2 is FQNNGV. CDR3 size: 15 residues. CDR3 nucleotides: TGTGCCAGCAGCTTAGTCTCAGGGGAGAATTCACCCCTCCACTTT. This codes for CASSLVSGENSPLHF.

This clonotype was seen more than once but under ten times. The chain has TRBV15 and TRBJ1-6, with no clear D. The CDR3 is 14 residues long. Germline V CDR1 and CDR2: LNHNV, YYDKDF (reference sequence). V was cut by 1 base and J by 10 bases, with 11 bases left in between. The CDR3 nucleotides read TGTGCCACCAGCAGAGCTGGGAGGAACTCACCCCTCCACTTT. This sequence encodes CATSRAGRNSPLHF.

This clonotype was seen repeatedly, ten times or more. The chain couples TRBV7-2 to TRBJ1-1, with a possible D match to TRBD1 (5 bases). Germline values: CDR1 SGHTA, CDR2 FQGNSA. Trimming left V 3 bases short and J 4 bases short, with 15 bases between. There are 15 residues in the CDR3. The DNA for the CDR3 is TGTGCCAGCAGCTTGATGGGGGTCAGGGCCACTGAAGCTTTCTTT. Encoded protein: CASSLMGVRATEAFF. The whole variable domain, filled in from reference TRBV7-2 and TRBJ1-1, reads GAGVSQSPSNKVTEKGKDVELRCDPISGHTALYWYRQSLGQGLEFLIYFQGNSAPDKSGLPSDRFSAERTGGSVSTLTIQRTQQEDSAVYLCASSLMGVRATEAFFGQGTRLTVV.

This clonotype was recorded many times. CDR3 bases: TGTGCCAGCAGTTTAAGGCGGGGGAGTAGCACAGATACGCAGTATTTT. Translated, it gives CASSLRRGSSTDTQYF. The rearrangement links TRBV27 to TRBJ2-3, with 7 bases matching TRBD2. Per the germline V gene, CDR1 is MNHEY and CDR2 is SMNVEV (reference sequence). The CDR3 is made up of 16 amino acids. Trimming removed 2 bases from V and 0 bases from J; junction bases left unmatched: 5.

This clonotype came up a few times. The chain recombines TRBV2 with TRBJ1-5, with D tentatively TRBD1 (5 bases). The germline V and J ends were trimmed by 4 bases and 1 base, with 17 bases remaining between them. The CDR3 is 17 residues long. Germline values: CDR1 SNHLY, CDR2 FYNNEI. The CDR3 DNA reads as TGTGCCAGCAGTGTATCCCCGAGGACAACAAGCAATCAGCCCCAGCATTTT. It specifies CASSVSPRTTSNQPQHF. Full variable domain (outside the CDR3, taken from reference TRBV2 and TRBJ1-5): EPEVTQTPSHQVTQMGQEVILRCVPISNHLYFYWYRQILGQKVEFLVSFYNNEISEKSEIFDDQFSVERPDGSNFTLKIRSTKLEDSAMYFCASSVSPRTTSNQPQHFGDGTRLSIL.

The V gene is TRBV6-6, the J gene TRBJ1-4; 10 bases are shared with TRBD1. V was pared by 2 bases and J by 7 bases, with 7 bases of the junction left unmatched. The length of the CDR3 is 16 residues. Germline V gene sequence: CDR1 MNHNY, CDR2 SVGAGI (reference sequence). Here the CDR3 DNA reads TGTGCCAGCAGTTACACAGGGACAGGGGAAGGTGAAAAACTGTTTTTT. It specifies CASSYTGTGEGEKLFF.

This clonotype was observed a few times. The CDR3 bases are TGTGCCAGCAGTCTATCGACAGGACCCTACGAGCAGTACGTC. This translates into CASSLSTGPYEQYV. The rearrangement joins TRBV12-3 or TRBV12-4 to TRBJ2-7; TRBD1 is a possible D gene (6 bases). V lost 5 bases, J lost 2 bases, and 13 bases lay in between. CDR3 length: 14 amino acids.

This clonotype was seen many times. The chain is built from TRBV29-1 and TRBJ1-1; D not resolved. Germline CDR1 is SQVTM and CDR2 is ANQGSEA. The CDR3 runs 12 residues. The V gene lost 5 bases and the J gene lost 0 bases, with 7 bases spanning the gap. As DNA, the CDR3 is TGCAGCGTTCTGTACATGAACACTGAAGCTTTCTTT. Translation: CSVLYMNTEAFF.

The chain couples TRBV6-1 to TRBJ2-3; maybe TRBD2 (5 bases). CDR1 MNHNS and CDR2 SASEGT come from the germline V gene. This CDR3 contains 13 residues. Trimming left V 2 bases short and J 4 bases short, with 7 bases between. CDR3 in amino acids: CASSELGADTQYF. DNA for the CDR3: TGTGCCAGCAGTGAACTCGGGGCAGATACGCAGTATTTT.

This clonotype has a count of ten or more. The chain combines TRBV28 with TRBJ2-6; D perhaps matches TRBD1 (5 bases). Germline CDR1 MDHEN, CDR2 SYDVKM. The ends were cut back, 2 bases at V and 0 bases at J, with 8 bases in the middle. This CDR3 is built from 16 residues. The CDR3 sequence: CASSLQGLSGANVLTF. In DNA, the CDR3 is TGTGCCAGCAGTTTACAGGGCCTCTCTGGGGCCAACGTCCTGACTTTC.

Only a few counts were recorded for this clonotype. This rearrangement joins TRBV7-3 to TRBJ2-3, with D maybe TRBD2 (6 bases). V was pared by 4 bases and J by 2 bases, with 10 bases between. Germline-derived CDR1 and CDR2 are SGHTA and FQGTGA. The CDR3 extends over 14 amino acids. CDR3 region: CASSSGLHTDTQYF. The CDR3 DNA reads TGTGCCAGCAGCTCGGGACTCCACACAGATACGCAGTATTTT. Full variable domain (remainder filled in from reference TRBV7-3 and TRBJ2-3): GAGVSQTPSNKVTEKGKYVELRCDPISGHTALYWYRQSLGQGPEFLIYFQGTGAADDSGLPNDRFFAVRPEGSVSTLKIQRTERGDSAVYLCASSSGLHTDTQYFGPGTRLTVL.

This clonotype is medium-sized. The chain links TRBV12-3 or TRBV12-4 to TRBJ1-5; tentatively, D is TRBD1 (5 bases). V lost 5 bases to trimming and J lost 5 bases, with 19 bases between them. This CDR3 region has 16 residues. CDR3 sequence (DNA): TGTGCCAGCAGTCCCTTTAGCGGGGCGCGCCATCAGCCCCAGCATTTT. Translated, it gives CASSPFSGARHQPQHF.

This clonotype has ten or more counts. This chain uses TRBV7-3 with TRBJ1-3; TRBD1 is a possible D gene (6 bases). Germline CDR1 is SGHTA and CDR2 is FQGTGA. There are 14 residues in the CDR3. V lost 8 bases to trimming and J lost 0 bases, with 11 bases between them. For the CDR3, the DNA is TGTGCCAGCTTAGGACAGTCCTCTGGAAACACCATATATTTT. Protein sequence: CASLGQSSGNTIYF.

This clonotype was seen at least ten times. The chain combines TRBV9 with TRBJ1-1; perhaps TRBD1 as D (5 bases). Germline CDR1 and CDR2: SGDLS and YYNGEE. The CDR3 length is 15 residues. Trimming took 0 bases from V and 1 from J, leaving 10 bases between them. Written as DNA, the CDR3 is TGTGCCAGCAGCGTAGGAGACAGCCAGAACACTGAAGCTTTCTTT. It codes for CASSVGDSQNTEAFF.